One and the same sample provided the 15 T cell receptor beta chains below, sequenced in a study of blood T cell repertoires in COVID-19 (dated by TCRdb to 2019 to 2021). Library generation was performed with the immunoSEQ multiplex PCR assay. TCRdb took over this immuneACCESS table, retaining in-frame rearrangements with V and J assigned. Such tables are incomplete; in checked studies, under half of the missing clones stem from an unresolved V gene, and the remainder is unexplained. The sample has 130,000 to 150,000 clones on record, roughly three quarters of them singletons. The ten largest clonotypes hold 4.2% of the sample. Sequencing was carried out using peripheral blood. These receptors came from a man in his 60s with acute or convalescent COVID-19.

As for this clone: Other DNA sequences in this sample translate to the same CDR3. J is TRBJ2-3 and V is TRBV12-5, with D maybe TRBD2 (6 bases). Trimming pared 6 bases from V and 5 bases from J, leaving 9 bases between. The germline V gene encodes CDR1 LGHNT and CDR2 FRNRAP. The CDR3 consists of 12 residues. CDR3 sequence: CASGSGGDTQYF. The CDR3, as DNA: TGTGCTAGTGGCTCCGGGGGAGATACGCAGTATTTT. The whole variable domain, filled in from reference TRBV12-5 and TRBJ2-3, reads DARVTQTPRHKVTEMGQEVTMRCQPILGHNTVFWYRQTMMQGLELLAYFRNRAPLDDSGMPKDRFSAEMPDATLATLKIQPSEPRDSAVYFCASGSGGDTQYFGPGTRLTVL.

As regards this clone: At the DNA level, this CDR3 is encoded by other sequences in the same sample as well. The DNA for the CDR3 is TGTGCCAGTAGCACCGGGACAGGGAGCAATCAGCCCCAGCATTTT. It codes for CASSTGTGSNQPQHF. The rearrangement uses TRBV19 and TRBJ1-5, with 9 bases matching TRBD1. V shed 6 bases and J 1 base; nucleotides not matched to a gene: 4. Germline loops: CDR1 LNHDA, CDR2 SQIVND (reference sequence). This CDR3 is built from 15 residues.

The CDR3 DNA reads as TGCAGCGTTACTCTGGACAGGGTATACTATGGCTACACCTTC. This gives the protein CSVTLDRVYYGYTF. V gene TRBV29-1 combines with J gene TRBJ1-2, with 8 bases aligning to TRBD1. Germline lookup yields CDR1 SQVTM and CDR2 ANQGSEA. This CDR3 contains 14 residues. The junction had 8 bases not matched to a gene; V was cut back by 5 bases and J by 3 bases.

The rearrangement links TRBV9 to TRBJ2-3, with TRBD2 as a possible D gene (5 bases). Per the germline V gene, CDR1 is SGDLS and CDR2 is YYNGEE. The V and J ends lost 4 bases and 2 bases respectively, with 11 bases between them. CDR3 length equals 14 residues. DNA for the CDR3: TGTGCCAGCAGCATCACCGGGAACACAGATACGCAGTATTTT. This codes for CASSITGNTDTQYF.

The sample holds many counts of this clone. This chain joins TRBV9 and TRBJ2-7; TRBD1 matches at 7 bases. The CDR3 extends over 11 amino acids. Germline V CDR1 and CDR2: SGDLS, YYNGEE. The V gene end was trimmed by 7 bases and the J gene end by 4 bases; junction bases not matched to a gene: 2. CDR3 in amino acids: CASGRGYEQYF. CDR3 coding DNA: TGTGCCAGCGGCAGGGGGTACGAGCAGTACTTC.

This clone was picked up one time. The chain couples TRBV2 to TRBJ1-2; TRBD1 might be the D (5 bases). V was shortened by 1 base and J by 8 bases, with 17 bases between the two germline ends. CDR1 and CDR2 (germline): SNHLY, FYNNEI. CDR3 length: 15 amino acids. This CDR3 is CASSEVGAPLEGYTF. CDR3 DNA: TGTGCCAGCAGTGAAGTTGGGGCCCCCCTGGAGGGCTACACCTTC.

The DNA of the CDR3 is TGTGCCATCAGTGAGCCGGGACAGGGGGCTGAAGCTTTCTTT. It specifies CAISEPGQGAEAFF. The rearrangement uses TRBV10-3 and TRBJ1-1; 11 nucleotides align to TRBD1. Looked up from germline, CDR1 is ENHRY and CDR2 is SYGVKD. The CDR3 loop spans 14 amino acids. V was clipped by 2 bases and J by 6 bases; unmatched bases: 2.

This clone appeared once. The V call is TRBV27, the J call TRBJ2-1, with 9 bases fitting TRBD2. The CDR3 contains 14 residues. CDR1 is MNHEY, CDR2 SMNVEV, per germline (reference sequence). V shed 5 bases and J 14 bases; nucleotides not matched to a gene: 13. CDR3 region: CASSAREGRGDEFF. CDR3 nucleotides: TGTGCCAGCAGTGCGCGGGAGGGCCGAGGGGATGAGTTCTTC.

This clone was seen once. This sequence joins TRBV18 and TRBJ2-5, with D unresolved. Trimming pared 10 bases from V and 5 bases from J, leaving 8 bases between. The CDR3 length is 10 residues. Germline-derived CDR1 and CDR2 are KGHSH and LQKENI. CDR3 region: CATHGETQYF. As DNA, the CDR3 is TGTGCCACCCACGGGGAGACCCAGTACTTC.

The chain is built from TRBV5-1 and TRBJ1-2, with TRBD1 matching over 8 bases. V gave up 0 bases and J gave up 4 bases; unmatched junction bases: 5. From germline, CDR1 is SGHRS and CDR2 YFSETQ. The CDR3 loop spans 15 amino acids. For the CDR3, the DNA is TGCGCCAGCAGCTTGGGGGCAGGGGGCGCCTATGGCTACACCTTC. Its protein product is CASSLGAGGAYGYTF. Combining the CDR3 with reference TRBV5-1 and TRBJ1-2 gives the whole variable domain KAGVTQTPRYLIKTRGQQVTLSCSPISGHRSVSWYQQTPGQGLQFLFEYFSETQRNKGNFPGRFSGRQFSNSRSEMNVSTLELGDSALYLCASSLGAGGAYGYTFGSGTRLTVV.

The chain's CDR3 is CASSLQGYGYTF. CDR3 coding DNA: TGTGCCAGCAGTTTGCAGGGCTATGGCTACACCTTC. The V gene is TRBV12-3 or TRBV12-4, the J gene TRBJ1-2, with a tentative D call TRBD1 (5 bases). The CDR3 contains 12 residues. Trimming pared 3 bases from V and 4 bases from J, leaving 6 bases between.

The chain is built from TRBV30 and TRBJ1-5, with 7 bases lining up with TRBD1. Looked up from germline, CDR1 is GTSNPN and CDR2 is SVGIG (reference sequence). The CDR3 runs to 16 residues. The V segment lost 0 bases and the J segment 6 bases; nucleotides outside the gene matches: 11. CDR3 DNA sequence: TGTGCCTGGAGTGTTGGGACAGTGGGGACCAGTCAGCCCCAGCATTTT. Translation: CAWSVGTVGTSQPQHF.

This clone turned up a few times. The V gene is TRBV27, the J gene TRBJ1-2; 7 positions agree with TRBD1. The CDR3 is 16 residues long. The V and J ends lost 7 bases and 4 bases, in that order; junction bases with no gene match: 15. CDR1 and CDR2 from the germline V gene are MNHEY and SMNVEV (reference sequence). CDR3 nucleotides: TGTGCCAGCATGGGCCGTTCCGGGACAGCCTTCTATGGCTACACCTTC. Protein product: CASMGRSGTAFYGYTF.

This clone was observed a few times. The chain joins TRBV7-9 to TRBJ1-2; TRBD1 matches 10 bases. Unmatched junction bases numbered 5, after V lost 1 base and J lost 6 bases. Germline V gene lookup returns CDR1 SEHNR and CDR2 FQNEAQ (reference sequence). The CDR3 extends over 15 amino acids. Here the CDR3 reads CASSLGGDRGHGYTF. Written as DNA, the CDR3 is TGTGCCAGCAGCTTAGGAGGGGACAGGGGACATGGCTACACCTTC.

The rearrangement links TRBV19 to TRBJ2-7; TRBD1 matches at 7 bases. Germline V gives CDR1 LNHDA, CDR2 SQIVND (reference sequence). V lost 6 bases to trimming and J lost 2 bases; unmatched junction nucleotides: 4. The CDR3 length is 13 residues. CDR3 bases: TGTGCCAGTAGCCCGGGACAGACCTACGAGCAGTACTTC. This sequence encodes CASSPGQTYEQYF.